The source of this T cell receptor (beta chain) is a study of cytomegalovirus exposure and HLA in healthy donors. General observations from the study: When a later analysis was performed, an Asian-associated ancestry cluster reportedly had fewer N-insertions than the approximately 690-donor mean. DRB1 had the most TCR associations and HLA-C the fewest, a later analysis found, with rates varying by HLA locus. V- and J-gene trimming in TCR beta was tied to a missense DCLRE1C variant by an analysis performed later.

V shed 0 bases and J shed 2 bases, with 3 bases lying between them. The germline gives CDR1 SGHTS, CDR2 YDEGEE. The CDR3 has 12 amino acids. The PCR had 60 Vbeta and 13 Jbeta primers. The assay was immunoSEQ multiplex PCR, and TCRdb's table has in-frame clones only and misses some. The sample has some 110,000 clones; roughly 80% are singletons. This clone was seen a few times. The antigen remains unidentified. The specimen sequenced was PBMCs. The TCR originated in a man aged 30-40 years in good health and CMV-seropositive. The J gene is TRBJ2-7, the V gene TRBV5-8; no definite D call. CDR3 DNA sequence: TGTGCCAGCAGCTTGGACACCTACGAGCAGTACTTC. Protein product: CASSLDTYEQYF.